This is a list of T cell receptor beta chains from one sample in a study of blood T cell repertoires in COVID-19. The data were produced by immunoSEQ multiplex PCR, yet TCRdb's version contains in-frame clones alone and is incomplete. This table has roughly 260,000 clones, roughly 87% appearing once. Material: peripheral blood. The receptors come from a woman aged 45-59 years who had recovered from COVID-19. Each CDR3 is given with its conserved first and last residue. A D gene is named only where the DNA matches it firmly.

CDR3 protein	CDR3 DNA	D gene	V gene	J gene
CASSFPSPSLNQPQHF	TGTGCCAGCAGTTTTCCCTCCCCGTCACTCAATCAGCCCCAGCATTTT	.	TRBV28	TRBJ1-5
CASSQAGVGEKLFF	TGCGCCAGCAGCCAAGCAGGGGTGGGCGAAAAACTGTTTTTT	.	TRBV4-3	TRBJ1-4
CASSYTGRISFYEQYF	TGTGCCAGCAGCTACACAGGGAGAATTTCTTTCTACGAGCAGTACTTC	.	TRBV7-9	TRBJ2-7
CASSIDRTNTEAFF	TGTGCCAGTAGTATTGACAGGACCAACACTGAAGCTTTCTTT	.	TRBV19	TRBJ1-1
CASSPQGGQGARVYGYTF	TGTGCCAGCAGTCCTCAAGGGGGACAGGGGGCGCGGGTCTATGGCTACACCTTC	TRBD1	TRBV27	TRBJ1-2
CASSSTGSSTEAFF	TGCGCCAGCAGCTCAACAGGGAGTTCCACTGAAGCTTTCTTT	.	TRBV5-1	TRBJ1-1
CASSLTPEPGNTIYF	TGTGCCAGCAGCTTAACCCCCGAGCCTGGAAACACCATATATTTT	.	TRBV7-3	TRBJ1-3
CASSVGGRGADTQYF	TGTGCCAGCAGCGTAGGTGGGAGGGGTGCAGATACGCAGTATTTT	TRBD2	TRBV9	TRBJ2-3
CSASKQGNYGYTF	TGCAGTGCTAGTAAACAGGGGAACTATGGCTACACCTTC	TRBD1	TRBV20-1	TRBJ1-2
CASSLAPRVGTEAFF	TGCGCCAGCAGCTTGGCCCCCAGGGTAGGCACTGAAGCTTTCTTT	.	TRBV5-1	TRBJ1-1
CASSPAGFTYEQYF	TGTGCCAGCAGCCCTGCGGGTTTTACCTACGAGCAGTACTTC	.	TRBV5-4	TRBJ2-7
CASSQSEQGWTEAFF	TGTGCCAGCAGCCAATCGGAGCAGGGGTGGACTGAAGCTTTCTTT	.	TRBV16	TRBJ1-1
CASSPRTAYNEKLFF	TGCGCCAGCAGCCCGCGTACAGCTTATAATGAAAAACTGTTTTTT	.	TRBV5-1	TRBJ1-4
CASSLDSVSYEQYF	TGTGCCAGCAGCTTAGACAGTGTTTCCTACGAGCAGTACTTC	.	TRBV7-9	TRBJ2-7
CASSQDKGTGTSANEQFF	TGCGCCAGCAGCCAAGATAAAGGCACCGGGACTAGCGCCAATGAGCAGTTCTTC	TRBD2	TRBV4-3	TRBJ2-1